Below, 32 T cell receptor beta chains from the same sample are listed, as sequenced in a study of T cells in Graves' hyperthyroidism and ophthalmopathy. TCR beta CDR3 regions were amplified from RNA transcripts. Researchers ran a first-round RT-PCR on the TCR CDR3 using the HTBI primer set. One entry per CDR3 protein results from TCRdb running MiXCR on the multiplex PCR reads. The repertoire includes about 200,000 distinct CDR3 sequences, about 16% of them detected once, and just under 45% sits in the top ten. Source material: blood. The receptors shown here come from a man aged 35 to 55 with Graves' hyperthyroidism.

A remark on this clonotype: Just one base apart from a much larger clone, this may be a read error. CDR3 DNA sequence: TGTGCCAGCAGCGTATTACCGGTCAATGAGCAGTTCTTC. Translation gives CASSVLPVNEQFF. The chain has TRBV7-9 and TRBJ2-1; D is ambiguous. This CDR3 region has 13 residues. The V end was cut by 5 bases, the J end by 6 bases, with 11 bases between. The germline CDR1 and CDR2 sequences are SEHNR and FQNEAQ (reference sequence).

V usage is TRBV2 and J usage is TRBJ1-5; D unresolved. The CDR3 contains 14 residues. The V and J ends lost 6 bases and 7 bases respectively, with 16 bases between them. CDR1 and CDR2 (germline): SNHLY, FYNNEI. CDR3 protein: CASRATFLSQPQHF. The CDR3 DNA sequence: TGTGCCAGCAGAGCGACATTTCTCTCCCAGCCCCAGCATTTT.

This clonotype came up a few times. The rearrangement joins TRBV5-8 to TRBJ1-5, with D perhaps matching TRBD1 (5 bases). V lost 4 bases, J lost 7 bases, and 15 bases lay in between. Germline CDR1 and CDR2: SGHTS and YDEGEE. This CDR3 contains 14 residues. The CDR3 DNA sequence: TGTGCCAGCAGCGAAGGACAAATCGGGCAGCCCCAGCATTTT. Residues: CASSEGQIGQPQHF.

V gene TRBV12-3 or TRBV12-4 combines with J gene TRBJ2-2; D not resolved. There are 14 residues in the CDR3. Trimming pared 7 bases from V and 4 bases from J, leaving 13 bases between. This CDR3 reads CASTRRLTTGELFF. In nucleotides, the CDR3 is TGTGCCAGCACCCGGCGGCTAACCACCGGGGAGCTGTTTTTT.

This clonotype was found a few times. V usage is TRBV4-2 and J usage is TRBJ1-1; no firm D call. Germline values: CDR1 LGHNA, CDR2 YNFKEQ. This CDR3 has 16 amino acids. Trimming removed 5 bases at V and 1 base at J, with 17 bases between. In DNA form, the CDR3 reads TGTGCCAGCAGCGCCCTTAGGGCGGGGAAGAACACTGAAGCTTTCTTT. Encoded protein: CASSALRAGKNTEAFF.

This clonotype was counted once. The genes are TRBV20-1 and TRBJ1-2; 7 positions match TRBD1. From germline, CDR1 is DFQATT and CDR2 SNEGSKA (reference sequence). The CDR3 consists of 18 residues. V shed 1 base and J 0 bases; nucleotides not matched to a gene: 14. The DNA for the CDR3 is TGCAGTGCTAGAGTCGGGGGGCCGGGGGGACAGTCTAACTATGGCTACACCTTC. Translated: CSARVGGPGGQSNYGYTF.

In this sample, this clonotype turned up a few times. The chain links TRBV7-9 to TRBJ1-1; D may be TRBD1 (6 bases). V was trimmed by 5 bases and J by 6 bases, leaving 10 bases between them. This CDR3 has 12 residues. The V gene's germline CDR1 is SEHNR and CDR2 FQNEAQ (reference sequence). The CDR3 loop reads CASSLGTPEAFF. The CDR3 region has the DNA TGTGCCAGCAGCCTGGGGACACCTGAAGCTTTCTTT.

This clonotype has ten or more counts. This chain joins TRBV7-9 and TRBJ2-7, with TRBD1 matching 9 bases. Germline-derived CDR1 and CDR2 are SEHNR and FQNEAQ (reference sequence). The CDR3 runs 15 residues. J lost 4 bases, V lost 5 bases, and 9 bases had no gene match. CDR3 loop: CASSPKPGQGYEQYF. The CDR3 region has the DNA TGTGCCAGCAGCCCCAAACCGGGACAGGGTTACGAGCAGTACTTC.

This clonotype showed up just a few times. Here the CDR3 DNA reads TGTGCCAGCAGCCAATCCGCAGGGGTCGGTGAAGCTTTCTTT. Amino acid sequence: CASSQSAGVGEAFF. This chain joins TRBV3-1 and TRBJ1-1; a weak D match, TRBD1 (6 bases). Germline CDR1 reads LGHDT; CDR2 reads YNNKEL (reference sequence). This CDR3 is 14 amino acids long. The V end lost 2 bases, the J end lost 7 bases, and 14 bases lay between the germline ends.

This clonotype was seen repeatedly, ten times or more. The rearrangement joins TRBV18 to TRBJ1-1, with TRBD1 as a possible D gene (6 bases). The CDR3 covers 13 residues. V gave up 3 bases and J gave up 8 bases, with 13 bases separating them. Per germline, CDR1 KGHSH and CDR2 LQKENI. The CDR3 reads CASSPQAGGEAFF. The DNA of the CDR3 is TGTGCCAGCTCACCCCAGGCGGGGGGCGAAGCTTTCTTT.

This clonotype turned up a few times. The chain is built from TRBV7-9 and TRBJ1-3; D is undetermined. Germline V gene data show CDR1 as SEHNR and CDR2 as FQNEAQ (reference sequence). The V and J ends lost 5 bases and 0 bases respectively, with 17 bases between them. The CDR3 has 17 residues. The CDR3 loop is CASSQPPADDSGNTIYF. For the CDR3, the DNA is TGTGCCAGCAGCCAACCACCGGCGGACGACTCTGGAAACACCATATATTTT.

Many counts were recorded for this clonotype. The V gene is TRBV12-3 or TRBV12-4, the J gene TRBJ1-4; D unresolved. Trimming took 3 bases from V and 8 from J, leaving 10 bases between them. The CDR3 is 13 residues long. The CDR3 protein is CASSLEVWEKLFF. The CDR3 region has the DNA TGTGCCAGCAGTTTGGAGGTTTGGGAAAAACTGTTTTTT.

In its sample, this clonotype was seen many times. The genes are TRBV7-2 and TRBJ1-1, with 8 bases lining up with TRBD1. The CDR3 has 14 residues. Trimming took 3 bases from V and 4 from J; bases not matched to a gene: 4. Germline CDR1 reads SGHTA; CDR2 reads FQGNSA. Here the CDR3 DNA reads TGTGCCAGCAGCTTTAGACAGGGGAGCACTGAAGCTTTCTTT. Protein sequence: CASSFRQGSTEAFF.

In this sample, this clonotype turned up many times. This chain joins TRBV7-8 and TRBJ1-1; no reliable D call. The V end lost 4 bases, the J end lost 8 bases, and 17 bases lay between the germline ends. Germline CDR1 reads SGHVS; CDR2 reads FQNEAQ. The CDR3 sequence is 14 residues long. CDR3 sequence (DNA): TGTGCCAGCAGCTATGGGTCGTGGTGGAGAGAAGCTTTCTTT. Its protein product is CASSYGSWWREAFF.

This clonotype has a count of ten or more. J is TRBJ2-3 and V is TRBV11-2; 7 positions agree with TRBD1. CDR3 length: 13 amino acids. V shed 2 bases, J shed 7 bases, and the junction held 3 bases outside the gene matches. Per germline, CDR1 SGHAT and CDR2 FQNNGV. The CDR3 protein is CASSLTDRHTQYF. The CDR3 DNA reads TGTGCCAGCAGCTTAACGGACAGGCATACGCAGTATTTT.

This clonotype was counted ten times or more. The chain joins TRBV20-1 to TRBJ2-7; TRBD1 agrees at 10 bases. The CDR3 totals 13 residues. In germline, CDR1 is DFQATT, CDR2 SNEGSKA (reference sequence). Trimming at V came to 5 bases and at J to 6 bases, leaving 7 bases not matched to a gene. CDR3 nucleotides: TGCAGTGCTCCCCGACAGGGGGCGAGCGAGCAGTACTTC. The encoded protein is CSAPRQGASEQYF.

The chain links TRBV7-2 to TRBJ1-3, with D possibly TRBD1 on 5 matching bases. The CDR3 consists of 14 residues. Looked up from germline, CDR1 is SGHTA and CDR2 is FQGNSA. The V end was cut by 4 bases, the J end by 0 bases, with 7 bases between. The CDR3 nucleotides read TGTGCCAGCAGCTCGGGGACCTCTGGAAACACCATATATTTT. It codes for CASSSGTSGNTIYF.

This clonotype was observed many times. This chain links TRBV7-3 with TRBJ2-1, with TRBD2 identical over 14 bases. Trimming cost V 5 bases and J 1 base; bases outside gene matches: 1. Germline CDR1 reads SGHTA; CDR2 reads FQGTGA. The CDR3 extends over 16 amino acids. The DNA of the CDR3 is TGTGCCAGCAGCCGACTAGCGGGGGGGTCCTACAATGAGCAGTTCTTC. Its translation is CASSRLAGGSYNEQFF. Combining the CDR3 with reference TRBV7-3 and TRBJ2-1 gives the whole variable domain GAGVSQTPSNKVTEKGKYVELRCDPISGHTALYWYRQSLGQGPEFLIYFQGTGAADDSGLPNDRFFAVRPEGSVSTLKIQRTERGDSAVYLCASSRLAGGSYNEQFFGPGTRLTVL.

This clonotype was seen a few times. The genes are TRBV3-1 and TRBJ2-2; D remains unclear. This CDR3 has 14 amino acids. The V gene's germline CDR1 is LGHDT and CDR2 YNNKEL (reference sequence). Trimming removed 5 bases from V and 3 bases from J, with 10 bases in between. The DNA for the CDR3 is TGTGCCAGCAGCATCGTCGGGTACACCGGGGAGCTGTTTTTT. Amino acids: CASSIVGYTGELFF. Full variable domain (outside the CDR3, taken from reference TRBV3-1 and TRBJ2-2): DTAVSQTPKYLVTQMGNDKSIKCEQNLGHDTMYWYKQDSKKFLKIMFSYNNKELIINETVPNRFSPKSPDKAHLNLHINSLELGDSAVYFCASSIVGYTGELFFGEGSRLTVL.

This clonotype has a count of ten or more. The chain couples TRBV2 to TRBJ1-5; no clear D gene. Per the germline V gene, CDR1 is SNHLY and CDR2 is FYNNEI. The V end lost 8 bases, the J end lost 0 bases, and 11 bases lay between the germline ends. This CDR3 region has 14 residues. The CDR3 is CASAPEYSNQPQHF. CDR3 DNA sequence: TGTGCCAGCGCCCCAGAGTATAGCAATCAGCCCCAGCATTTT.

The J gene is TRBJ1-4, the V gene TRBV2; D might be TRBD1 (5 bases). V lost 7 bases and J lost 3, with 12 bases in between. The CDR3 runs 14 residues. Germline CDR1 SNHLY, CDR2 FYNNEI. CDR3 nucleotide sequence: TGTGCCAGCATTATTGGGGGGTCTAATGAAAAACTGTTTTTT. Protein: CASIIGGSNEKLFF.

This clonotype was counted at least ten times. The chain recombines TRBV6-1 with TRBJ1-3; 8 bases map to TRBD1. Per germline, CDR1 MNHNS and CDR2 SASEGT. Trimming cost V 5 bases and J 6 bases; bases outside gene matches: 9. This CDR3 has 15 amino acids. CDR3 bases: TGTGCCAGCAGTTCCGCCCCGACAGGGGTAAACACCATATATTTT. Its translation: CASSSAPTGVNTIYF.

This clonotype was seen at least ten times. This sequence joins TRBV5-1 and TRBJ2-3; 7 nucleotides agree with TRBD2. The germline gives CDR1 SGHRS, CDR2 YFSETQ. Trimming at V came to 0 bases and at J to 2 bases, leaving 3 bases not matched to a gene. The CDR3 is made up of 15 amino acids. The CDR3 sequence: CASSLVSGDTDTQYF. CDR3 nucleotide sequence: TGCGCCAGCAGCTTGGTCAGCGGGGACACAGATACGCAGTATTTT.

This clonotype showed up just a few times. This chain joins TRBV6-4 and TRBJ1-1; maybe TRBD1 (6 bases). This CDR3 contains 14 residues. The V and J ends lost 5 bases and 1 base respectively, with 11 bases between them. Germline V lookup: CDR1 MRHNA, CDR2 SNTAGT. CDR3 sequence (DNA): TGTGCCAGCAGTTACGTAGGGGGGAACACTGAAGCTTTCTTT. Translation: CASSYVGGNTEAFF.

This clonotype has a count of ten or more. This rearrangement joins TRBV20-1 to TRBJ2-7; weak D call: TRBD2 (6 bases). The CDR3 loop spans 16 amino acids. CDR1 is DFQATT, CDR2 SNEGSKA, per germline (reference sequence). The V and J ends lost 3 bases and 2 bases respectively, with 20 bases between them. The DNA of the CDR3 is TGCAGTGCTAGGGGGAGTGGCGGGGTGATGACCTACGAGCAGTACTTC. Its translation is CSARGSGGVMTYEQYF.

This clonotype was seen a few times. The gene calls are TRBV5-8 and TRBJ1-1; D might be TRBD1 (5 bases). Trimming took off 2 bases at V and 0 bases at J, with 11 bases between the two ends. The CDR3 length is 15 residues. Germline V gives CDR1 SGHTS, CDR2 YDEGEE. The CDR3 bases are TGTGCCAGCAGCTTTGACAGCAACATGAACACTGAAGCTTTCTTT. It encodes CASSFDSNMNTEAFF.

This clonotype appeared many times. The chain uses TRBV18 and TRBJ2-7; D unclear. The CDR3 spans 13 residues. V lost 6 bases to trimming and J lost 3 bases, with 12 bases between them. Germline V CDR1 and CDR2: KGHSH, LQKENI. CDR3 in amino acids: CASSPLRNYEQYF. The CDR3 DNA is TGTGCCAGCTCGCCCCTCCGAAACTACGAGCAGTACTTC.

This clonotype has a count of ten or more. This CDR3 is CASSQVISFGNIQYF. The CDR3 DNA follows: TGCGCCAGCAGCCAAGTCATCAGCTTCGGAAACATTCAGTACTTC. The rearrangement joins TRBV4-3 to TRBJ2-4; no reliable D call. Per germline, CDR1 LGHNA and CDR2 YSLEER. CDR3 length: 15 amino acids. Trimming cost V 1 base and J 6 bases, with 13 bases left between them.

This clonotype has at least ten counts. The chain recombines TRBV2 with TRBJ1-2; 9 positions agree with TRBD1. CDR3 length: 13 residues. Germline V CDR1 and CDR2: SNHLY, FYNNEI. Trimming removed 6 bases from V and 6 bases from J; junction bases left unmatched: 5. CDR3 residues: CASRDRGSDGYTF. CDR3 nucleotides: TGTGCCAGCAGGGACAGGGGTAGCGATGGCTACACCTTC.

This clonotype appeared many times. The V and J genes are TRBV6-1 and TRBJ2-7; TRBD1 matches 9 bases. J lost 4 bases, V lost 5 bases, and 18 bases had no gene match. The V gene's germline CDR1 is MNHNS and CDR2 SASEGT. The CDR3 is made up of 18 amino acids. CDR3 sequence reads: CASSSRDREPMGGYEQYF. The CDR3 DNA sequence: TGTGCCAGCAGTAGCCGGGACAGGGAACCGATGGGGGGATACGAGCAGTACTTC.

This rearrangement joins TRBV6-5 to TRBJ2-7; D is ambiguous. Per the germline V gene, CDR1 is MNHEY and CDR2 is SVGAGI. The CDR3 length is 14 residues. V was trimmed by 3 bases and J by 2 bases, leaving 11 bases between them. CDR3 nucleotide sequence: TGTGCCAGCAGTTATTCTCCTAACGCCTACGAGCAGTACTTC. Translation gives CASSYSPNAYEQYF.

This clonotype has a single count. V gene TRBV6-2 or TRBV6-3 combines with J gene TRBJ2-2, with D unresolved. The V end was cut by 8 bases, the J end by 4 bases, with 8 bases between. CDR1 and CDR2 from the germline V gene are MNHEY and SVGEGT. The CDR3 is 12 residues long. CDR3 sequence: CASALSTGELFF. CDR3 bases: TGTGCCAGCGCCCTGAGCACCGGGGAGCTGTTTTTT.